Listed below are T cell receptor beta chains from one sample, sequenced in a study of shared clonotypes between healthy human individuals. TCRdb's table, derived via immunoSEQ multiplex PCR, lists solely in-frame clones and lacks some. Of about 1.1 million clones listed, 70% to 80% are singletons. Sequencing input: memory CD4+ T cells from PBMCs. These receptors all stem from a man aged 18 to 30 in good health. Some clones in this sample may be carry-over from other donors' samples. The CDR3 runs from the conserved cysteine through the conserved F or W. Each record gives: J gene, CDR3 length, V gene, D gene, clone size, CDR3 protein, CDR3 DNA. The D gene is left open where the match is weak. Some rows mark clone size as missing; the rest say once, few, many or name a class of expanded clone.

TRBJ2-5	15	TRBV7-3	TRBD2	once	CASSYGASGTETQYF	TGTGCCAGCAGCTATGGGGCTAGCGGGACAGAGACCCAGTACTTC
TRBJ1-2	13	TRBV19	.	few	CASSSGDRSGYTF	TGTGCCAGTAGCTCGGGGGATCGTTCGGGCTACACCTTC
TRBJ1-5	15	TRBV28	TRBD1	.	CASSLGGTVNQPQHF	TGTGCCAGCAGTTTAGGAGGGACAGTCAATCAGCCCCAGCATTTT
TRBJ2-3	15	TRBV7-3	TRBD2	once	CASSERVAGRDTQYF	TGTGCCAGCAGCGAGAGGGTAGCGGGAAGAGATACGCAGTATTTT
TRBJ2-2	13	TRBV5-1	.	.	CASSLLGPGELFF	TGCGCCAGCAGCTTGTTGGGGCCCGGGGAGCTGTTTTTT
TRBJ2-7	14	TRBV14	.	.	CASSRLQGHYEQYF	TGTGCCAGCAGCAGACTCCAGGGTCACTACGAGCAGTACTTC
TRBJ1-3	15	TRBV6-1	.	.	CASSEQGPHGNTIYF	TGTGCCAGCAGTGAACAGGGGCCGCATGGAAACACCATATATTTT
TRBJ2-6	15	TRBV5-1	.	.	CASSSVGSGANVLTF	TGCGCCAGCAGCTCCGTCGGGTCTGGGGCCAACGTCCTGACTTTC
TRBJ2-6	15	TRBV5-1	.	.	CASRGGGAGANVLTF	TGCGCCAGCAGGGGTGGGGGCGCTGGGGCCAACGTCCTGACTTTC
TRBJ2-3	13	TRBV9	.	.	CASSVGFEDTQYF	TGTGCCAGCAGCGTGGGGTTTGAAGATACGCAGTATTTT
TRBJ2-3	13	TRBV2	.	.	CASKGQTTDTQYF	TGTGCCAGCAAGGGGCAGACCACAGATACGCAGTATTTT
TRBJ1-1	15	TRBV2	.	few	CASSEIPGFSTEAFF	TGTGCCAGCAGTGAAATCCCGGGCTTCAGCACTGAAGCTTTCTTT
TRBJ1-5	16	TRBV9	.	.	CASSPPRGGYNQPQHF	TGTGCCAGCAGCCCCCCCCGGGGAGGGTACAATCAGCCCCAGCATTTT
TRBJ1-5	18	TRBV10-3	.	.	CAISQSGTDRTSNQPQHF	TGTGCCATCAGTCAATCCGGGACGGACAGAACTAGCAATCAGCCCCAGCATTTT
TRBJ1-2	15	TRBV5-6	.	.	CASSLDQTTNYGYTF	TGTGCCAGCAGCTTGGACCAGACAACTAACTATGGCTACACCTTC
TRBJ2-7	15	TRBV6-5	TRBD2	once	CASSSPAGGSYEQYF	TGTGCCAGCAGTTCTCCCGCGGGGGGCTCCTACGAGCAGTACTTC
TRBJ2-2	14	TRBV7-2	.	.	CASSLMSNTGELFF	TGTGCCAGCAGCTTAATGTCGAACACCGGGGAGCTGTTTTTT
TRBJ2-5	13	TRBV5-4	.	few	CASSLRRQETQYF	TGTGCCAGCAGCTTGAGGCGGCAAGAGACCCAGTACTTC
TRBJ2-5	11	TRBV29-1	.	.	CSVEDLGLEYF	TGCAGCGTTGAAGATTTGGGGTTGGAGTACTTC
TRBJ1-2	13	TRBV5-1	.	many	CASSLGQNYGYTF	TGCGCCAGCAGCTTGGGACAGAACTATGGCTACACCTTC
TRBJ1-3	15	TRBV28	.	.	CASSHRRGSGNTIYF	TGTGCCAGCAGTCACCGGAGGGGCTCTGGAAACACCATATATTTT
TRBJ2-1	15	TRBV11-3	TRBD1	.	CASSLNRDRLAEQFF	TGTGCCAGCAGCTTAAACCGGGACAGGTTGGCTGAGCAGTTCTTC
TRBJ2-7	18	TRBV15	.	.	CATSRDFLRLGVAYEQYF	TGTGCCACCAGCAGAGATTTCCTTCGATTGGGGGTTGCCTACGAGCAGTACTTC
TRBJ1-4	18	TRBV5-1	.	.	CASSLTGDGQTTNEKLFF	TGCGCCAGCAGCTTGACCGGCGACGGGCAGACAACTAATGAAAAACTGTTTTTT
TRBJ1-3	15	TRBV30	TRBD1	few	CAWRRTGTGGNTIYF	TGTGCCTGGAGGCGGACAGGGACGGGTGGAAACACCATATATTTT
TRBJ1-4	14	TRBV7-2	.	.	CASTRLPFDEKLFF	TGTGCCAGCACCCGACTGCCTTTCGATGAAAAACTGTTTTTT
TRBJ2-1	15	TRBV7-2	.	few	CASRLGRSSYNEQFF	TGTGCCAGCAGGCTGGGACGTAGCTCCTACAATGAGCAGTTCTTC
TRBJ2-1	18	TRBV5-1	TRBD2	.	CASSPVWTSGRAGDEQFF	TGCGCCAGCAGCCCGGTGTGGACTAGCGGGAGGGCCGGGGATGAGCAGTTCTTC
TRBJ1-4	14	TRBV30	TRBD1	few	CAWSRTGGNEKLFF	TGTGCCTGGAGTAGGACAGGGGGGAATGAAAAACTGTTTTTT
TRBJ2-5	14	TRBV7-8	.	.	CASSLVGSLETQYF	TGTGCCAGCAGCTTAGTGGGTAGCCTAGAGACCCAGTACTTC
TRBJ2-7	16	TRBV27	.	.	CASSAITFSNDYEQYF	TGTGCCAGCAGCGCAATAACCTTCTCAAACGACTACGAGCAGTACTTC
TRBJ2-1	14	TRBV6-1	TRBD2	.	CASTLGGDYNEQFF	TGTGCCAGCACCCTGGGGGGGGACTACAATGAGCAGTTCTTC
TRBJ1-2	15	TRBV28	TRBD1	.	CASSTPRTGDYGYTF	TGTGCCAGCAGTACCCCGAGGACAGGGGACTATGGCTACACCTTC
TRBJ2-7	13	TRBV14	.	.	CASSQDLGIEQYF	TGTGCCAGCAGCCAAGACCTTGGAATCGAGCAGTACTTC
TRBJ2-1	13	TRBV2	TRBD1	few	CASSGQGLNEQFF	TGTGCCAGCAGCGGACAGGGTCTCAATGAGCAGTTCTTC
TRBJ2-3	13	TRBV4-2	.	.	CASKADGTDTQYF	TGTGCCAGCAAAGCGGACGGCACAGATACGCAGTATTTT
TRBJ1-1	13	TRBV4-1	.	few	CASSPRRNTEAFF	TGCGCCAGCAGCCCGCGTCGTAACACTGAAGCTTTCTTT
TRBJ2-7	16	TRBV6-6	TRBD2	.	CASSGPGLAVTYEQYF	TGTGCCAGCAGTGGCCCGGGACTAGCGGTTACCTACGAGCAGTACTTC
TRBJ1-2	15	TRBV4-1	.	few	CASSQDGGGIGGYTF	TGCGCCAGCAGCCAAGACGGGGGAGGAATCGGGGGCTACACCTTC
TRBJ2-1	15	TRBV7-3	.	.	CASSLGRGSYNEQFF	TGTGCCAGCAGCTTAGGACGGGGCTCCTACAATGAGCAGTTCTTC
TRBJ2-5	14	TRBV7-3	.	.	CASSLNGVGETQYF	TGTGCCAGCAGCCTGAACGGGGTAGGAGAGACCCAGTACTTC
TRBJ1-2	13	TRBV29-1	.	.	CSATWGGNYGYTF	TGCAGCGCGACGTGGGGGGGCAACTATGGCTACACCTTC
TRBJ1-4	14	TRBV5-4	TRBD1	.	CASSPGTVNEKLFF	TGTGCCAGCAGCCCCGGGACAGTTAATGAAAAACTGTTTTTT
TRBJ2-3	17	TRBV19	.	once	CASSSPGGPDSTDTQYF	TGTGCCAGTAGTAGCCCCGGAGGCCCGGATAGCACAGATACGCAGTATTTT
TRBJ2-2	18	TRBV14	TRBD2	.	CASSQEPGLAGFTGELFF	TGTGCCAGCAGCCAAGAACCAGGACTAGCGGGATTTACCGGGGAGCTGTTTTTT
TRBJ2-5	12	TRBV2	.	few	CASGGGGETQYF	TGTGCCAGTGGAGGGGGGGGAGAGACCCAGTACTTC
TRBJ2-2	14	TRBV5-1	TRBD2	.	CASSLAGKSGELFF	TGCGCCAGCAGCCTAGCGGGAAAGAGTGGGGAGCTGTTTTTT
TRBJ2-7	12	TRBV6-5	.	.	CASGPGSYEQYF	TGTGCCAGCGGGCCAGGGTCCTACGAGCAGTACTTC
TRBJ1-4	12	TRBV6-5	.	.	CASRGGNEKLFF	TGTGCCAGCAGGGGAGGGAATGAAAAACTGTTTTTT
TRBJ2-4	18	TRBV5-1	.	.	CATQAGPRRRWVKNIQYF	TGCGCCACCCAGGCCGGGCCCAGGAGGAGGTGGGTCAAAAACATTCAGTACTTC
TRBJ2-3	18	TRBV28	TRBD2	.	CASSSPFGAGGPIYTQYF	TGTGCCAGCAGTTCCCCCTTTGGAGCGGGAGGGCCGATTTATACGCAGTATTTT
TRBJ2-5	13	TRBV9	.	.	CASSVARGETQYF	TGTGCCAGCAGCGTAGCTAGGGGGGAGACCCAGTACTTC
TRBJ2-7	16	TRBV6-1	TRBD2	.	CASSEASTSEHYEQYF	TGTGCCAGCAGTGAAGCATCAACTAGCGAACACTACGAGCAGTACTTC
TRBJ2-1	13	TRBV5-8	.	few	CASSVVAVHEQFF	TGTGCCAGCAGTGTGGTAGCCGTGCATGAGCAGTTCTTC
TRBJ1-2	14	TRBV18	TRBD1	.	CASSRQGASYGYTF	TGTGCCAGCTCACGACAGGGGGCTAGCTATGGCTACACCTTC